Below are 30 T cell receptor beta chains sequenced from a single sample in a study of identical twins. Via MiXCR, TCRdb re-called the 5' RACE reads, giving one row per CDR3 protein. The table includes around 960,000 distinct CDR3 sequences, about 12% detected once. This sample was shared with a second study, whose subject was yellow fever vaccine responses in identical twins.

Input material: PBMCs. The receptors derive from a woman aged 18-35 years in good health.

This clonotype was detected a few times. DNA for the CDR3: TGCAGTGCTAGAGATGGGAAGGGACCCAAGTACAATGAGCAGTTCTTC. It is translated as CSARDGKGPKYNEQFF. This chain connects TRBV20-1 to TRBJ2-1; D is perhaps TRBD1 or TRBD2 (5 bases each). With 0 bases removed from V and 4 bases from J, the gap between germline ends came to 16 bases. The CDR3 is 16 residues long. The germline V gene has CDR1 DFQATT and CDR2 SNEGSKA (reference sequence).

A few counts support this clonotype. The J gene is TRBJ2-1, the V gene TRBV20-1, with TRBD2 identical over 10 bases. The CDR3 has 19 amino acids. Germline trimming cut 1 base from V and 0 bases from J; bases unmatched to any gene: 12. Germline CDR1 and CDR2: DFQATT and SNEGSKA (reference sequence). In nucleotides, the CDR3 is TGCAGTGCTAGAGTCGGGGTAGCGGGAGGCCTAAGCTCCTACAATGAGCAGTTCTTC. Its protein is CSARVGVAGGLSSYNEQFF.

The chain employs TRBV4-1 and TRBJ1-1; D is perhaps TRBD1 (6 bases). CDR1 and CDR2 (germline): MGHRA, YSYEKL. Trimming took off 3 bases at V and 2 bases at J, with 16 bases between the two ends. The length of the CDR3 is 16 residues. CDR3 amino acids: CASSHGPRDTNTEAFF. Here the CDR3 DNA reads TGCGCCAGCAGCCACGGCCCCCGGGACACCAACACTGAAGCTTTCTTT.

The V and J genes are TRBV7-9 and TRBJ2-5; 9 bases map to TRBD1. The CDR3 spans 14 residues. The junction had 5 bases not matched to a gene; V was cut back by 5 bases and J by 4 bases. CDR1 is SEHNR, CDR2 FQNEAQ, per germline (reference sequence). The chain's CDR3 is CASSQLQGAETQYF. In nucleotides, the CDR3 is TGTGCCAGCAGCCAGTTACAGGGGGCAGAGACCCAGTACTTC.

This clonotype was seen many times. The chain couples TRBV7-8 to TRBJ1-2; no clear D gene. CDR1 SGHVS and CDR2 FQNEAQ come from the germline V gene. The CDR3 has 11 amino acids. Trimming removed 5 bases at V and 2 bases at J, with 3 bases between. The CDR3 here is CASSDNYGYTF. CDR3 sequence (DNA): TGTGCCAGCAGCGACAACTATGGCTACACCTTC. Combining the CDR3 with reference TRBV7-8 and TRBJ1-2 gives the whole variable domain GAGVSQSPRYKVAKRGQDVALRCDPISGHVSLFWYQQALGQGPEFLTYFQNEAQLDKSGLPSDRFFAERPEGSVSTLKIQRTQQEDSAVYLCASSDNYGYTFGSGTRLTVV.

This clonotype was found a few times. The chain is built from TRBV9 and TRBJ1-1; the D is unclear. Per germline, CDR1 SGDLS and CDR2 YYNGEE. The CDR3 contains 15 residues. The ends were cut back, 0 bases at V and 0 bases at J, with 9 bases in the middle. As DNA, the CDR3 is TGTGCCAGCAGCGTAGCCAGTTCCATGAACACTGAAGCTTTCTTT. Amino acids: CASSVASSMNTEAFF.

This clonotype was observed a few times. The chain employs TRBV12-3 or TRBV12-4 and TRBJ2-2, with D possibly TRBD2 on 5 matching bases. This CDR3 region has 15 residues. The V gene lost 2 bases and the J gene lost 7 bases, with 14 bases spanning the gap. CDR3 sequence: CASSLLPGGGGELFF. CDR3 bases: TGTGCCAGCAGTTTATTGCCGGGTGGAGGCGGGGAGCTGTTTTTT.

This clonotype appeared a few times. The rearrangement uses TRBV25-1 and TRBJ2-1; 12 bases line up with TRBD2. This CDR3 region has 16 residues. Germline values: CDR1 MGHDK, CDR2 SYGVNS. After removal of 3 bases from V and 7 bases from J, the junction contained 7 bases not matched to a gene. CDR3 protein: CASSDPGLAGSNEQFF. For the CDR3, the DNA is TGTGCCAGCAGTGACCCCGGACTAGCGGGGAGTAATGAGCAGTTCTTC.

The chain joins TRBV10-3 to TRBJ1-1, with D possibly TRBD1 on 5 matching bases. Germline loops: CDR1 ENHRY, CDR2 SYGVKD. The CDR3 length is 13 residues. The V gene lost 6 bases and the J gene lost 10 bases, with 18 bases spanning the gap. The CDR3 DNA is TGTGCCATCAGCGGGACTTCCGAAGTAGGAGCTTTCTTT. As protein: CAISGTSEVGAFF.

There are a few counts of this clonotype. The rearrangement links TRBV7-9 to TRBJ2-2; the D gene could be TRBD1 or TRBD2 (6 bases each). This CDR3 is 16 amino acids long. Trimming took 2 bases from V and 1 from J, leaving 11 bases between them. Germline CDR1 is SEHNR and CDR2 is FQNEAQ (reference sequence). CDR3 nucleotides: TGTGCCAGCAGCTTAAAGGGGGGAATGAACACCGGGGAGCTGTTTTTT. The encoded protein is CASSLKGGMNTGELFF.

The chain links TRBV20-1 to TRBJ2-7; 10 bases match TRBD2. V was clipped by 3 bases and J by 2 bases; unmatched bases: 4. This CDR3 comprises 14 residues. The germline V gene has CDR1 DFQATT and CDR2 SNEGSKA (reference sequence). The CDR3 DNA is TGCAGTGCTAGTACTAGCGGGGTGACCTACGAGCAGTACTTC. This translates into CSASTSGVTYEQYF.

V gene TRBV6-2 or TRBV6-3 combines with J gene TRBJ2-3, with 9 bases that match TRBD2. The CDR3 extends over 15 amino acids. CDR1 and CDR2 (germline): MNHEY, SVGEGT. V shed 1 base, J shed 6 bases, and the junction held 5 bases outside the gene matches. DNA for the CDR3: TGTGCCAGCAGTTACTTCGGCGGGGGGGCCGATACGCAGTATTTT. It codes for CASSYFGGGADTQYF.

The chain combines TRBV20-1 with TRBJ2-7; TRBD2 matches at 13 bases. J was trimmed by 3 bases and V by 4 bases; bases with no gene match: 9. Germline V gene sequence: CDR1 DFQATT, CDR2 SNEGSKA (reference sequence). This CDR3 is 16 amino acids long. The CDR3 region is CSATPGTSGNYYEQYF. The CDR3 region has the DNA TGCAGTGCTACCCCCGGGACTAGCGGGAATTACTACGAGCAGTACTTC.

This clonotype was seen more than once but under ten times. This chain uses TRBV28 with TRBJ2-5; D may be TRBD1 (6 bases). This CDR3 has 15 amino acids. From germline, CDR1 is MDHEN and CDR2 SYDVKM. V lost 5 bases and J lost 5, with 18 bases in between. CDR3 coding DNA: TGTGCCAGCAGTCTGCGAACAGGGAGTGTCGAGACCCAGTACTTC. The encoded protein is CASSLRTGSVETQYF.

This clonotype was counted ten times or more. The chain couples TRBV12-3 or TRBV12-4 to TRBJ1-2; a weak D match, TRBD1 (6 bases). CDR3 size: 14 residues. V was cut by 6 bases and J by 4 bases, with 15 bases left in between. CDR3 DNA: TGTGCCAGCAGCTTGAGGACAGACCTCTATGGCTACACCTTC. Translation gives CASSLRTDLYGYTF.

The chain carries TRBV20-1 and TRBJ2-3, with a weak D call TRBD2 (6 bases). V lost 4 bases and J lost 5, with 16 bases in between. The CDR3 sequence is 14 residues long. Germline V gives CDR1 DFQATT, CDR2 SNEGSKA (reference sequence). CDR3 residues: CSATSGGVVDTQYF. The CDR3, as DNA: TGCAGTGCTACGAGCGGAGGGGTGGTAGATACGCAGTATTTT.

The genes are TRBV7-9 and TRBJ1-5; D perhaps matches TRBD1 (5 bases). V was trimmed by 5 bases and J by 3 bases, leaving 8 bases between them. This CDR3 comprises 13 residues. From germline, CDR1 is SEHNR and CDR2 FQNEAQ (reference sequence). This CDR3 reads CASSAGPNQPQHF. The CDR3 DNA reads TGTGCCAGCAGCGCGGGGCCCAATCAGCCCCAGCATTTT.

This clonotype was seen only a few times. The chain links TRBV5-6 to TRBJ2-7; TRBD2 matches 9 bases. The V and J ends lost 2 bases and 3 bases, in that order; junction bases with no gene match: 6. CDR3 length: 15 residues. Germline CDR1 and CDR2: SGHDT and YYEEEE. The chain's CDR3 is CASSFPLAGIYEQYF. CDR3 nucleotides: TGTGCCAGCAGCTTCCCGCTAGCGGGGATCTACGAGCAGTACTTC.

This clonotype occurred a few times. The chain links TRBV12-3 or TRBV12-4 to TRBJ1-5, with D unclear. The CDR3 length is 13 residues. The germline V and J ends were trimmed by 6 bases and 6 bases, with 12 bases remaining between them. The CDR3 DNA sequence: TGTGCCAGCAGCCCCTTTTTAGGTCAGCCCCAGCATTTT. This codes for CASSPFLGQPQHF.

This clonotype was observed a handful of times. This chain joins TRBV7-3 and TRBJ1-2; a possible D gene is TRBD1 (6 bases). The CDR3 covers 13 residues. Trimming pared 5 bases from V and 3 bases from J, leaving 10 bases between. Germline CDR1 reads SGHTA; CDR2 reads FQGTGA. CDR3 region: CASSPGEDYGYTF. CDR3 nucleotide sequence: TGTGCCAGCAGCCCAGGGGAAGACTATGGCTACACCTTC.

This clonotype appeared a few times. The CDR3 bases are TGCGCCAGCAGCCCCCGGGACAGGGTAGGAGGGGAGCTGTTTTTT. Protein: CASSPRDRVGGELFF. The genes are TRBV5-1 and TRBJ2-2; 9 nucleotides align to TRBD1. Unmatched junction bases numbered 9, after V lost 4 bases and J lost 8 bases. CDR1 and CDR2 (germline): SGHRS, YFSETQ. This CDR3 has 15 amino acids.

There are a few counts of this clonotype. CDR3: CASSPSRTGGLGPLHF. Here the CDR3 DNA reads TGTGCCAGCAGCCCATCCCGGACAGGGGGGTTAGGACCCCTCCACTTT. The V call is TRBV6-1, the J call TRBJ1-6; 10 bases fit TRBD1. The germline CDR1 and CDR2 sequences are MNHNS and SASEGT. Trimming took 6 bases from V and 12 from J; bases not matched to a gene: 14. The CDR3 has 16 amino acids.

This clonotype showed up many times. The chain has TRBV11-2 and TRBJ1-2; no clear D gene. The CDR3 is made up of 13 amino acids. V lost 4 bases and J lost 6, with 12 bases in between. Germline V gene sequence: CDR1 SGHAT, CDR2 FQNNGV. For the CDR3, the DNA is TGTGCCAGCAGCTCACCGACTGTACATGGCTACACCTTC. Its translation: CASSSPTVHGYTF. The full variable domain, completed using reference TRBV11-2 and TRBJ1-2, is EAGVAQSPRYKIIEKRQSVAFWCNPISGHATLYWYQQILGQGPKLLIQFQNNGVVDDSQLPKDRFSAERLKGVDSTLKIQPAKLEDSAVYLCASSSPTVHGYTFGSGTRLTVV.

J is TRBJ1-1 and V is TRBV28; D gene unclear. The germline gives CDR1 MDHEN, CDR2 SYDVKM. The CDR3 sequence is 13 residues long. Trimming stripped 3 bases from V and 8 bases from J, with 13 bases between. CDR3 coding DNA: TGTGCCAGCAGTTTCAATTCTCCGGGCGAAGCTTTCTTT. Residues: CASSFNSPGEAFF.

The chain has TRBV10-3 and TRBJ2-7; 9 bases align to TRBD1. The junction had 11 bases not matched to a gene; V was cut back by 1 base and J by 4 bases. The CDR3 consists of 17 residues. Per germline, CDR1 ENHRY and CDR2 SYGVKD. The CDR3 DNA reads TGTGCCATCAGTGAGTACGCCGGGACAGGGCTCGGGTACGAGCAGTACTTC. It specifies CAISEYAGTGLGYEQYF.

This clonotype came up many times. This sequence joins TRBV14 and TRBJ1-2; possibly TRBD1 for D (5 bases). The CDR3 is 15 amino acids. CDR1 is SGHDN and CDR2 is FVKESK in the germline V gene. Between the trimmed V and J ends, which lost 3 bases and 4 bases, there was a span of 15 bases. The CDR3 DNA reads as TGTGCCAGCAGCCAGAGTGGCAGGGCCGCCTATGGCTACACCTTC. The encoded protein is CASSQSGRAAYGYTF.

This clonotype was seen a few times. The chain employs TRBV18 and TRBJ2-7; the D gene is possibly TRBD2 (5 bases). This CDR3 spans 16 amino acids. Germline CDR1 and CDR2: KGHSH and LQKENI. The germline V and J ends were trimmed by 0 bases and 0 bases, with 12 bases remaining between them. CDR3 DNA sequence: TGTGCCAGCTCACCACCAGCGACGGGAAACTCCTACGAGCAGTACTTC. It specifies CASSPPATGNSYEQYF.

The table lists this clonotype with a few counts. This sequence joins TRBV20-1 and TRBJ2-1; 14 nucleotides align to TRBD2. J was trimmed by 8 bases and V by 2 bases; bases with no gene match: 5. Germline CDR1 reads DFQATT; CDR2 reads SNEGSKA (reference sequence). The length of the CDR3 is 15 residues. CDR3 DNA: TGCAGTGCTAGAAGACTAGCGGGGGGGCGGGATGAGCAGTTCTTC. This sequence encodes CSARRLAGGRDEQFF.

The chain employs TRBV2 and TRBJ2-7, with D uncertain. Trimming pared 0 bases from V and 4 bases from J, leaving 13 bases between. Germline assignment: CDR1 SNHLY and CDR2 FYNNEI. This CDR3 has 15 residues. Here the CDR3 reads CASSEAYVSSYEQYV. CDR3 sequence (DNA): TGTGCCAGCAGTGAAGCCTATGTAAGCAGTTACGAGCAGTACGTC.

This rearrangement joins TRBV15 to TRBJ2-5, with D perhaps matching TRBD1 or TRBD2 (6 bases each). CDR3 length: 20 amino acids. The V and J ends lost 0 bases and 4 bases respectively, with 27 bases between them. Per germline, CDR1 LNHNV and CDR2 YYDKDF (reference sequence). In DNA, the CDR3 is TGTGCCACCAGCAGAGATAATTGGAGGGGGATGTTGGCTGGGCTAGAGACCCAGTACTTC. Encoded protein: CATSRDNWRGMLAGLETQYF.